This T cell receptor (beta chain) was found in a study of cytomegalovirus exposure and HLA in healthy donors. CDR3 length equals 16 residues. Germline V gene data show CDR1 as MDHEN and CDR2 as SYDVKM. V was pared by 3 bases and J by 3 bases, with 11 bases of the junction left unmatched. Primers included in the PCR were 60 Vbeta and 13 Jbeta primers. Sequencing used immunoSEQ multiplex PCR; TCRdb keeps in-frame clones, though not all of them. The profile shows about 190,000 clones, 87% of them singletons. This clonotype was sampled from a boy aged 2-15 years in good health and CMV-seronegative. Sequenced sample: PBMCs. The genes are TRBV28 and TRBJ2-7, with 7 bases fitting TRBD2. As DNA, the CDR3 is TGTGCCAGCAGTTTTAATCGAGCGGGAAGGGTCTACGAGCAGTACTTC. Its translation: CASSFNRAGRVYEQYF.